A single sample gave rise to the 12 T cell receptor beta chains below, sequenced in a study of T-cell reconstitution after alpha-beta-depleted transplantation in children. Unique molecular identifiers were built into the TCRbeta library. MiXCR, applied by TCRdb to the PCR reads, yields one record per CDR3 protein. The sample lists around 420,000 distinct CDR3 sequences; 15% to 20% were seen once. The material was PBMCs, mostly from graft donor cells, obtained 360 days after TCRalphabeta/CD19-depleted stem cell transplant. All receptors derive from a boy younger than two who had a stem cell transplant for Wiskott-Aldrich syndrome, so the T cells may come from the graft donor.

The rearrangement links TRBV11-3 to TRBJ2-1, with 11 bases fitting TRBD2. The CDR3 totals 15 residues. Germline V gene data show CDR1 as SGHNT and CDR2 as YENEEA. V shed 5 bases, J shed 7 bases, and the junction held 7 bases outside the gene matches. The CDR3 is CASSLRLAGLNEQFF. The CDR3 nucleotides are TGTGCCAGCAGCCTCAGACTAGCGGGGCTAAATGAGCAGTTCTTC.

The chain recombines TRBV28 with TRBJ1-1; tentative D call: TRBD1 (5 bases). CDR1 and CDR2 from the germline V gene are MDHEN and SYDVKM. The V gene lost 5 bases and the J gene lost 4 bases, with 14 bases spanning the gap. This CDR3 contains 14 residues. The CDR3 is CASSTFERGTEAFF. Here the CDR3 DNA reads TGTGCCAGCAGTACCTTTGAAAGGGGCACTGAAGCTTTCTTT.

This clonotype was picked up a small number of times. Compared with germline, one end of the junction differs, possibly owing to a read error. V and J are TRBV7-9 and TRBJ2-3, with TRBD1 identical over 11 bases. The germline gives CDR1 SEHNR, CDR2 FQNEAQ (reference sequence). The CDR3 has 16 amino acids. This CDR3 reads CASSVARTGGGDTQYF. The DNA for the CDR3 is TGTGCCAGCAGCGTAGCCCGGACAGGGGGCGGAGATACGCAGTATTTT.

In this sample, this clonotype turned up a few times. The rearrangement links TRBV29-1 to TRBJ2-3; TRBD1 agrees at 7 bases. Germline V lookup: CDR1 SQVTM, CDR2 ANQGSEA. The CDR3 spans 18 residues. The J segment lost 0 bases and the V segment lost 4 bases, leaving 16 bases of the junction unmatched. In nucleotides, the CDR3 is TGCAGCGTTGTCGGAAAATTGACAGGGATGGGGAGCACAGATACGCAGTATTTT. Amino acid sequence: CSVVGKLTGMGSTDTQYF.

This clonotype was detected only a few times. The chain couples TRBV11-2 to TRBJ1-3; D possibly corresponds to TRBD1 (6 bases). The CDR3 sequence is 17 residues long. Trimming removed 4 bases at V and 0 bases at J, with 16 bases between. Germline CDR1 reads SGHAT; CDR2 reads FQNNGV. DNA of the CDR3: TGTGCCAGCAGCTGGGGGCTCTCAGGGAGCTCTGGAAACACCATATATTTT. Protein product: CASSWGLSGSSGNTIYF.

In its sample, this clonotype was seen a few times. The chain has TRBV5-1 and TRBJ1-1; TRBD1 matches at 7 bases. With V trimmed by 3 bases and J by 0 bases, 5 bases remained unmatched. CDR1 is SGHRS, CDR2 YFSETQ, per germline. The CDR3 runs 15 residues. The CDR3 is CASSWDSPMNTEAFF. As DNA, the CDR3 is TGCGCCAGCAGCTGGGACAGCCCGATGAACACTGAAGCTTTCTTT.

This chain joins TRBV18 and TRBJ2-1, with TRBD2 identical over 11 bases. Germline-derived CDR1 and CDR2 are KGHSH and LQKENI. The CDR3 runs 17 residues. After removal of 6 bases from V and 2 bases from J, the junction contained 9 bases not matched to a gene. The CDR3 region is CASSPLAGGNAYNEQFF. In DNA form, the CDR3 reads TGTGCCAGCTCTCCCCTAGCGGGAGGTAACGCCTACAATGAGCAGTTCTTC.

This clonotype appeared a few times. V gene TRBV4-1 combines with J gene TRBJ2-3; 11 bases line up with TRBD2. In germline, CDR1 is MGHRA, CDR2 YSYEKL. This CDR3 spans 17 amino acids. V lost 0 bases to trimming and J lost 1 base; unmatched junction nucleotides: 3. CDR3 in amino acids: CASSQDSGGGRTDTQYF. CDR3 nucleotide sequence: TGCGCCAGCAGCCAAGATAGCGGGGGGGGTCGCACAGATACGCAGTATTTT.

This clonotype came up a few times. The chain links TRBV10-3 to TRBJ2-1; 7 nucleotides agree with TRBD1. Germline CDR1 and CDR2: ENHRY and SYGVKD. V shed 8 bases, J shed 6 bases, and the junction held 13 bases outside the gene matches. This CDR3 spans 15 amino acids. CDR3 in DNA: TGTGCCATCGGGGTTGGGGTTACAGGGGTCAATGAGCAGTTCTTC. It translates to CAIGVGVTGVNEQFF.

The V and J genes are TRBV6-5 and TRBJ2-1; D is possibly TRBD2 (5 bases). Germline V gene lookup returns CDR1 MNHEY and CDR2 SVGAGI. Trimming took 3 bases from V and 6 from J, leaving 18 bases between them. This CDR3 is built from 16 residues. CDR3 bases: TGTGCCAGCAGTTATCTCCCCAAGCGGTCCCTCAATGAGCAGTTCTTC. Its translation is CASSYLPKRSLNEQFF.

This clonotype appeared once. V and J are TRBV7-2 and TRBJ2-7, with a tentative D call TRBD1 (6 bases). The V and J ends lost 1 base and 6 bases respectively, with 16 bases between them. CDR1 SGHTA and CDR2 FQGNSA come from the germline V gene. The CDR3 contains 15 residues. In DNA, the CDR3 is TGTGCCAGCAGCTTAGGACAGGCGGCGGGCGGCGAGCAGTACTTC. Its translation: CASSLGQAAGGEQYF.

This clonotype was found a few times. V gene TRBV20-1 combines with J gene TRBJ2-6; the D is unclear. The germline CDR1 and CDR2 sequences are DFQATT and SNEGSKA (reference sequence). Trimming cost V 1 base and J 12 bases, with 4 bases left between them. The CDR3 is 10 amino acids. CDR3 sequence (DNA): TGCAGTGCTAGAGCGCGCGTCCTGACTTTC. Translation: CSARARVLTF.